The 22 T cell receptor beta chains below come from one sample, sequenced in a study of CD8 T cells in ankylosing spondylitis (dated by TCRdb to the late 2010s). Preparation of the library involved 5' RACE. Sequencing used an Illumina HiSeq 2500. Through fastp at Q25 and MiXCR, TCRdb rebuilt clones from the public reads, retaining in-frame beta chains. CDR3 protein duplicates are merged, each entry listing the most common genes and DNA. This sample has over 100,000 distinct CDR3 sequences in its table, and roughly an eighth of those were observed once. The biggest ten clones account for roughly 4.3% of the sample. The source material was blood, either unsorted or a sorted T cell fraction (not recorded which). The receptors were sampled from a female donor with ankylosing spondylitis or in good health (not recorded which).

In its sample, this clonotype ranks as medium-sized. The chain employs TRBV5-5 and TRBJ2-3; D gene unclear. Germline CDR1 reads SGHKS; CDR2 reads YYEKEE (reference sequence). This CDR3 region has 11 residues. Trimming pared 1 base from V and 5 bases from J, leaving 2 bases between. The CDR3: CASSLQDTQYF. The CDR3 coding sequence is TGTGCCAGCAGCTTGCAAGATACGCAGTATTTT.

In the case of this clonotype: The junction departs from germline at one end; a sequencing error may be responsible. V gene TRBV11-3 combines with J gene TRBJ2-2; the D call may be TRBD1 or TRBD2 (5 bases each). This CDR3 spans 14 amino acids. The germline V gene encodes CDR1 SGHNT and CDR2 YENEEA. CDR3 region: CANSLGAVTGELSF. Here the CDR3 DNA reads TGTGCCAACAGCTTAGGGGCCGTCACCGGGGAGCTGTCTTTT.

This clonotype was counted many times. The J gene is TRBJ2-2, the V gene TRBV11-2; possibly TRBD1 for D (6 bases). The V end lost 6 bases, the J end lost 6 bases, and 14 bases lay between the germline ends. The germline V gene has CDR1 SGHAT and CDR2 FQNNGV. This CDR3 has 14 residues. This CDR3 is CASRTTDSPGELFF. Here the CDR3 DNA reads TGTGCCAGCAGGACCACGGACAGCCCCGGGGAGCTGTTTTTT. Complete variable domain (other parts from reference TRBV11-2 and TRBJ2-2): EAGVAQSPRYKIIEKRQSVAFWCNPISGHATLYWYQQILGQGPKLLIQFQNNGVVDDSQLPKDRFSAERLKGVDSTLKIQPAKLEDSAVYLCASRTTDSPGELFFGEGSRLTVL.

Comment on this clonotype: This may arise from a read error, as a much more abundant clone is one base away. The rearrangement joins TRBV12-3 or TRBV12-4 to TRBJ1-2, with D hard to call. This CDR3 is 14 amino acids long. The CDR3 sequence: CAGSGVRSNYGYTF. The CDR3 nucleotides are TGTGCCGGCAGTGGGGTCCGATCTAACTATGGCTACACCTTC.

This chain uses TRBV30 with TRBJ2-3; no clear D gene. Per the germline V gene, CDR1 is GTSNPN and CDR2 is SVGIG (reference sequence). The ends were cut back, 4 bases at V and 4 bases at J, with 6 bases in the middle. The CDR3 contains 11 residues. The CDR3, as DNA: TGTGCCTGGACTGTCGCAGATACGCAGTATTTT. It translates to CAWTVADTQYF.

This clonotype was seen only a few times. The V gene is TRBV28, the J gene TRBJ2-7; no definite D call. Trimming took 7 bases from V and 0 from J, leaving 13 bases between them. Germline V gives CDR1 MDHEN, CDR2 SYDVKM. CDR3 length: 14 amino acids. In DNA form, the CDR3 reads TGTGCCAGCAAACCAATCGGCTTCTCCTACGAGCAGTACTTC. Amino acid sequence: CASKPIGFSYEQYF.

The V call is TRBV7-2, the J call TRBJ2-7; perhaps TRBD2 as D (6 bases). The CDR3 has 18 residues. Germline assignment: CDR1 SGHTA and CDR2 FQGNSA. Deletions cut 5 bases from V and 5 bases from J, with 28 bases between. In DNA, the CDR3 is TGTGCCAGCAGCCGTTCTGGGGCTAACGGGAGTCCCCTAAACGAGCAGTACTTC. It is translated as CASSRSGANGSPLNEQYF.

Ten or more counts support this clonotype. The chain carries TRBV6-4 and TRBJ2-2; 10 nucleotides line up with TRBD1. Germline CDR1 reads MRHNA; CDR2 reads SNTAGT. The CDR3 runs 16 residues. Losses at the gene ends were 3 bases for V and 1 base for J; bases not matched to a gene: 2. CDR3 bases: TGTGCCAGCAGTGAATGGGACAGGGGGAACACCGGGGAGCTGTTTTTT. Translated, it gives CASSEWDRGNTGELFF.

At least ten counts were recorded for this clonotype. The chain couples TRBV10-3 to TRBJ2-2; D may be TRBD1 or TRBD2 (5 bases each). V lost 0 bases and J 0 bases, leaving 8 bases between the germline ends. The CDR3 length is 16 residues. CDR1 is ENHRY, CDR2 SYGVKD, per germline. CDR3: CAISESGTANTGELFF. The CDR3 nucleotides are TGTGCCATCAGTGAGTCGGGGACGGCGAACACCGGGGAGCTGTTTTTT.

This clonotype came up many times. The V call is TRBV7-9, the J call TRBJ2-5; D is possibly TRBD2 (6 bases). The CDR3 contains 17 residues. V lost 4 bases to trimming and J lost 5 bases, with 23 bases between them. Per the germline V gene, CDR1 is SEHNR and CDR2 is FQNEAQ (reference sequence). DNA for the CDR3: TGTGCCAGCAGCTCCCTTTTGGGGGGATCGGGAAAGGAGACCCAGTACTTC. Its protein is CASSSLLGGSGKETQYF.

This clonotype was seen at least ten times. CDR3 sequence reads: CASRTGNTGELFF. CDR3 nucleotides: TGTGCCAGCAGGACGGGGAACACCGGGGAGCTGTTTTTT. The gene calls are TRBV28 and TRBJ2-2; D uncertain. Germline lookup yields CDR1 MDHEN and CDR2 SYDVKM. The CDR3 extends over 13 amino acids. V was trimmed by 6 bases and J by 1 base, leaving 6 bases between them.

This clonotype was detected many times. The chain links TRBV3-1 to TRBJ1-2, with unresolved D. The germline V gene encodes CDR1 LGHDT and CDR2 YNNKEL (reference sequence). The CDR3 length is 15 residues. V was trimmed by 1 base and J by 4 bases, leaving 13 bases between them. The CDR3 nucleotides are TGTGCCAGCAGCCAAGGTCCTATCCTTGGCTATGGCTACACCTTC. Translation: CASSQGPILGYGYTF.

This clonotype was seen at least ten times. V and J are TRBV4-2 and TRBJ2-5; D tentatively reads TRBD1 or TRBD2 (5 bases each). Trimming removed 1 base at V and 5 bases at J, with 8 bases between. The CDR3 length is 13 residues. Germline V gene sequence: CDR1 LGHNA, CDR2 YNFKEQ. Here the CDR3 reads CASSQGGVETQYF. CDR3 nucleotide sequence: TGTGCCAGCAGCCAAGGAGGGGTGGAGACCCAGTACTTC.

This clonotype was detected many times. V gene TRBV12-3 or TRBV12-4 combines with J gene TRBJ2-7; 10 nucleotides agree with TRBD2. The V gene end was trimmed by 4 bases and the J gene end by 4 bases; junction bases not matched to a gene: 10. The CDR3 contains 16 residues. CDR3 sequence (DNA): TGTGCCAGCAGTTCTCCTACTAGCGGGGACTTTTACGAGCAGTACTTC. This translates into CASSSPTSGDFYEQYF.

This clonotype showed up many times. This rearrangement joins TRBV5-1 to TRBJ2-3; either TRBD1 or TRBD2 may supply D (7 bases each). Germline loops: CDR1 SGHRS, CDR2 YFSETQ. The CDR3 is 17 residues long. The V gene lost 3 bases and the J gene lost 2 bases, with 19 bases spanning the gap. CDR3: CASSSGRGGGPTDTQYF. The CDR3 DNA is TGCGCCAGCAGCTCCGGACGGGGAGGGGGCCCCACAGATACGCAGTATTTT. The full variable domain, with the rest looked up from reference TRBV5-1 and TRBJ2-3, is KAGVTQTPRYLIKTRGQQVTLSCSPISGHRSVSWYQQTPGQGLQFLFEYFSETQRNKGNFPGRFSGRQFSNSRSEMNVSTLELGDSALYLCASSSGRGGGPTDTQYFGPGTRLTVL.

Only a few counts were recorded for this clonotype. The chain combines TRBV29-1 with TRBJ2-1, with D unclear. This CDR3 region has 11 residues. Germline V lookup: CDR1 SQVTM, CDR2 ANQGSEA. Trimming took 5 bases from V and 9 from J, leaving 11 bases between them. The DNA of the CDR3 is TGCAGCGTTTCGGAGTTCGGTGAGCAGTTCTTC. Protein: CSVSEFGEQFF.

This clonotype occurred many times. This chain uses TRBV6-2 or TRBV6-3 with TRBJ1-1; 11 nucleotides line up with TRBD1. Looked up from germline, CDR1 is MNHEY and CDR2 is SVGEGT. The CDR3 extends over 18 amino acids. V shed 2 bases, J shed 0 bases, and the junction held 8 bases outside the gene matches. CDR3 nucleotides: TGTGCCAGCAGTTACACCCGGGACAGGGGGTACATGAACACTGAAGCTTTCTTT. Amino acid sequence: CASSYTRDRGYMNTEAFF.

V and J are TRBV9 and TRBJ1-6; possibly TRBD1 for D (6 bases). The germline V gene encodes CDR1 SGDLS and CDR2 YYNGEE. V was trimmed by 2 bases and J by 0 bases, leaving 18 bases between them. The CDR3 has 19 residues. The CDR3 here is CASSVPSYREPSYNSPLHF. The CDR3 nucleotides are TGTGCCAGCAGCGTCCCCTCCTACAGGGAACCCTCCTATAATTCACCCCTCCACTTT.

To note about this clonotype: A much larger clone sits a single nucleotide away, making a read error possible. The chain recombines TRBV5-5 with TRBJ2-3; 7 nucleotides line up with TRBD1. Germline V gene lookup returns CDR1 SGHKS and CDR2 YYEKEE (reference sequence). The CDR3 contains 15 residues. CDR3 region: CASSIPTGLTDTQSF. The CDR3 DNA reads TGTGCCAGCAGCATCCCGACAGGGTTGACAGATACGCAGTCTTTT. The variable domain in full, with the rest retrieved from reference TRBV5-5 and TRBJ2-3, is DAGVTQSPTHLIKTRGQQVTLRCSPISGHKSVSWYQQVLGQGPQFIFQYYEKEERGRGNFPDRFSARQFPNYSSELNVNALLLGDSALYLCASSIPTGLTDTQSFGPGTRLTVL.

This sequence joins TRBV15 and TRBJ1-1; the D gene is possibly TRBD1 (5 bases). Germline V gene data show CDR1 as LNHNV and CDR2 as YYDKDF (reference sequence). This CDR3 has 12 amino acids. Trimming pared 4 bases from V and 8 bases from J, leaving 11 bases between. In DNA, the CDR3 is TGTGCCACCAGCAAAGACAGACCCGAAGCTTTCTTT. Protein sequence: CATSKDRPEAFF. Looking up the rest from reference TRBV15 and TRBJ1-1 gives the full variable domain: DAMVIQNPRYQVTQFGKPVTLSCSQTLNHNVMYWYQQKSSQAPKLLFHYYDKDFNNEADTPDNFQSRRPNTSFCFLDIRSPGLGDTAMYLCATSKDRPEAFFGQGTRLTVV.

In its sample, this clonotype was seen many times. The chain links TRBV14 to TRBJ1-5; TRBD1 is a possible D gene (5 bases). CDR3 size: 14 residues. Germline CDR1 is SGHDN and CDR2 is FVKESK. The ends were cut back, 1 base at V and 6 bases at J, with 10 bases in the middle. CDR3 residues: CASSQGGLGQPQHF. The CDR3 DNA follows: TGTGCCAGCAGCCAAGGGGGCTTGGGTCAGCCCCAGCATTTT.

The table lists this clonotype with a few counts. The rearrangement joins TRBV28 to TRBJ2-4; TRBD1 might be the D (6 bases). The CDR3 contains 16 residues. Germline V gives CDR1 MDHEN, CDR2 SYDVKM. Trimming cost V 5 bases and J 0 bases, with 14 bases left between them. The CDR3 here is CASSAPGVVAKNIQYF. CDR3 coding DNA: TGTGCCAGCAGTGCCCCAGGGGTGGTAGCCAAAAACATTCAGTACTTC. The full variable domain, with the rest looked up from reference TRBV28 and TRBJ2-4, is DVKVTQSSRYLVKRTGEKVFLECVQDMDHENMFWYRQDPGLGLRLIYFSYDVKMKEKGDIPEGYSVSREKKERFSLILESASTNQTSMYLCASSAPGVVAKNIQYFGAGTRLSVL.